The 2 T cell receptor beta chains presented below share a single source sample, sequenced in a study of cytomegalovirus exposure and HLA in healthy donors. PCR primers comprised 60 Vbeta and 13 Jbeta primers. TCRdb's table, derived via immunoSEQ multiplex PCR, lists solely in-frame clones and lacks some. The data show around 140,000 clones, with around 78% seen just once and roughly 6.2% held by the top ten. The sequenced sample was PBMCs. Every receptor here comes from a middle-aged woman in good health and CMV-seropositive.

This chain joins TRBV5-1 and TRBJ1-4; D ambiguous. In germline, CDR1 is SGHRS, CDR2 YFSETQ. This CDR3 is 15 amino acids long. Trimming shortened V by 0 bases and J by 7 bases, and 13 bases separated the two germline ends. The CDR3 reads CASSLGGSSREKLFF. The CDR3 nucleotides read TGCGCCAGCAGCTTGGGCGGCAGCTCACGTGAAAAACTGTTTTTT.

The rearrangement uses TRBV6-4 and TRBJ1-2; D perhaps matches TRBD1 (5 bases). The V end was cut by 6 bases, the J end by 6 bases, with 20 bases between. The CDR3 contains 15 residues. Germline V lookup: CDR1 MRHNA, CDR2 SNTAGT. CDR3 nucleotide sequence: TGTGCCAGCAGACCCACACAGGACCCTCAACATGGCTACACCTTC. Translated, it gives CASRPTQDPQHGYTF.